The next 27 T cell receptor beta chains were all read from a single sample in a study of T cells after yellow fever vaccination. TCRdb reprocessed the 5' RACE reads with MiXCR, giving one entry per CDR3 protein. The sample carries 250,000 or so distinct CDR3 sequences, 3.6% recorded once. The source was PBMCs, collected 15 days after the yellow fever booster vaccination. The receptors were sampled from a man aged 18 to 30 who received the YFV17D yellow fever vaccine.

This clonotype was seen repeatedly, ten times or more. CDR3 amino acids: CASTKPQTGSSGNTIYF. The CDR3 bases are TGTGCCAGCACTAAACCCCAAACAGGAAGCTCTGGAAACACCATATATTTT. V usage is TRBV7-9 and J usage is TRBJ1-3; weak D call: TRBD1 (5 bases). CDR3 length: 17 residues. Germline assignment: CDR1 SEHNR and CDR2 FQNEAQ (reference sequence). Trimming removed 7 bases from V and 0 bases from J, with 19 bases in between.

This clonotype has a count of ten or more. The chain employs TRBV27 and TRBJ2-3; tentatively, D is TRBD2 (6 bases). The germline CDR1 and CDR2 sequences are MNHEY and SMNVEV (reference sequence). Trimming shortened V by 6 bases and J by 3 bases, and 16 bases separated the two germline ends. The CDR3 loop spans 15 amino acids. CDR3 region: CASSSRETLTDTQYF. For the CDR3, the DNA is TGTGCCAGCAGCAGCCGGGAGACGTTGACAGATACGCAGTATTTT.

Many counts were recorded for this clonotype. The CDR3 loop is CSAVRDTFYEQYF. CDR3 coding DNA: TGCAGCGCGGTCCGGGACACCTTCTACGAGCAGTACTTC. The chain is built from TRBV29-1 and TRBJ2-7, with a possible D match to TRBD1 (6 bases). CDR3 length: 13 amino acids. In germline, CDR1 is SQVTM, CDR2 ANQGSEA. Trimming cost V 7 bases and J 3 bases, with 16 bases left between them.

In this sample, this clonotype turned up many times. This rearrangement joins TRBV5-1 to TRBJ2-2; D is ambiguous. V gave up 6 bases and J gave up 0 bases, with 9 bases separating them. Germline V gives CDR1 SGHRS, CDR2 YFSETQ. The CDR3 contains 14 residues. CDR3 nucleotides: TGCGCCAGCATGGTGGCGACGAACACCGGGGAGCTGTTTTTT. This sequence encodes CASMVATNTGELFF.

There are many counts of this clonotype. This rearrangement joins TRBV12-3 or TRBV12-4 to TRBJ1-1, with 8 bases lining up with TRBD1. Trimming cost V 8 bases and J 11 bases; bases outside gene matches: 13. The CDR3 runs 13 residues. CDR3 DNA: TGTGCCAGCTGCGCTCAGGGGGCGATGGGGGCTTTCTTT. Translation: CASCAQGAMGAFF.

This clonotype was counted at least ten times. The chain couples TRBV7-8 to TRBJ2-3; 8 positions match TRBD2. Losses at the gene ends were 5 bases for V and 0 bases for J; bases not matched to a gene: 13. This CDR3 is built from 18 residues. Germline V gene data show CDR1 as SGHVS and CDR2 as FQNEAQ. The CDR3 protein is CASSPRYSGVGSTDTQYF. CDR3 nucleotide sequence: TGTGCCAGCAGCCCTAGGTATAGCGGGGTAGGGAGCACAGATACGCAGTATTTT.

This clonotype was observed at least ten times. The CDR3 region has the DNA TGTGCCATCAGTGAGAACGTTGGTGGGGGAAGGAACACCGGGGAGCTGTTTTTT. Translating it yields CAISENVGGGRNTGELFF. This chain uses TRBV10-3 with TRBJ2-2; D possibly matches TRBD1 or TRBD2 (5 bases each). The V gene's germline CDR1 is ENHRY and CDR2 SYGVKD. V was cut by 2 bases and J by 1 base, with 17 bases left in between. The CDR3 is 18 amino acids.

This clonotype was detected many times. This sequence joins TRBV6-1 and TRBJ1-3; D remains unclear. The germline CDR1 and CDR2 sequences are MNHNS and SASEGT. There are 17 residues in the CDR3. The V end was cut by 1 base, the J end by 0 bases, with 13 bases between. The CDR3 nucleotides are TGTGCCAGCAGTGAAGTTCCCGTCTGGGGCTCTGGAAACACCATATATTTT. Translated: CASSEVPVWGSGNTIYF.

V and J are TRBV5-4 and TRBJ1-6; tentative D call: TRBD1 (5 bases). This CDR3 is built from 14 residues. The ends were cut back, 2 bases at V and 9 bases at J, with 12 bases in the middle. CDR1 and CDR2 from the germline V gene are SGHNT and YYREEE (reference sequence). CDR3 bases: TGTGCCAGCAGCTTAAAAGGGGTTAGTTCACCCCTCCACTTT. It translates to CASSLKGVSSPLHF.

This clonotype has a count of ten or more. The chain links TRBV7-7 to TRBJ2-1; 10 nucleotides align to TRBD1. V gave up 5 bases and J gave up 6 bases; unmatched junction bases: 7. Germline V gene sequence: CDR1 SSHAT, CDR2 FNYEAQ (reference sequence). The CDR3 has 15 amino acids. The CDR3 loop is CASSLGQGTGNEQFF. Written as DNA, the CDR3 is TGTGCCAGCAGCCTGGGACAGGGGACCGGCAATGAGCAGTTCTTC.

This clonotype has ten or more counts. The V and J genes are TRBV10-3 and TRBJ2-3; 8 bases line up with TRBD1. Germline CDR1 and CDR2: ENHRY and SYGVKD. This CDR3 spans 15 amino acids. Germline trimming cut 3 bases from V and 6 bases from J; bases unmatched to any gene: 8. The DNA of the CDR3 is TGTGCCATCAGTGAATCAGGACAGGGCCTGGATACGCAGTATTTT. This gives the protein CAISESGQGLDTQYF.

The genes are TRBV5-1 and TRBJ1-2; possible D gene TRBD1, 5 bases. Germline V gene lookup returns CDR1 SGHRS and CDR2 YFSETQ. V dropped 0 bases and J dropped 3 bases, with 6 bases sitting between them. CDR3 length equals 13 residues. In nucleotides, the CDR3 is TGCGCCAGCAGCTTGGGGGACTACTATGGCTACACCTTC. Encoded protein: CASSLGDYYGYTF.

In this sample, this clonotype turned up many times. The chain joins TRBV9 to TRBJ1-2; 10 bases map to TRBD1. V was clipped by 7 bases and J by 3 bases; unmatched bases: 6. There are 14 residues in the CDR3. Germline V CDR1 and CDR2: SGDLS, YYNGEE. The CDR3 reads CASSGTGDYYGYTF. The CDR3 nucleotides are TGTGCCAGCTCTGGGACAGGGGACTACTATGGCTACACCTTC. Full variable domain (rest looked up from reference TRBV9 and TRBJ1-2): DSGVTQTPKHLITATGQRVTLRCSPRSGDLSVYWYQQSLDQGLQFLIQYYNGEERAKGNILERFSAQQFPDLHSELNLSSLELGDSALYFCASSGTGDYYGYTFGSGTRLTVV.

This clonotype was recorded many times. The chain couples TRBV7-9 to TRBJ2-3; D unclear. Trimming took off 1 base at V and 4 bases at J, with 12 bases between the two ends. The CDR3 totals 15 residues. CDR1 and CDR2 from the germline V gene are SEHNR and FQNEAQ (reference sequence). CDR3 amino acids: CASSLVRPSPDTQYF. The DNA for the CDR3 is TGTGCCAGCAGCTTAGTACGTCCCTCCCCAGATACGCAGTATTTT. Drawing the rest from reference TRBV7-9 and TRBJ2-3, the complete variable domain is DTGVSQNPRHKITKRGQNVTFRCDPISEHNRLYWYRQTLGQGPEFLTYFQNEAQLEKSRLLSDRFSAERPKGSFSTLEIQRTEQGDSAMYLCASSLVRPSPDTQYFGPGTRLTVL.

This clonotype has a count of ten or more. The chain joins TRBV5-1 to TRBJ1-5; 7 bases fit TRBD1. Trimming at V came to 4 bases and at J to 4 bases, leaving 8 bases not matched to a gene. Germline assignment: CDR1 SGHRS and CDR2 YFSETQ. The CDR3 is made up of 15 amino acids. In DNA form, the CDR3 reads TGCGCCAGCAGCCCCGGGACAGCTACAAATCAGCCCCAGCATTTT. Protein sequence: CASSPGTATNQPQHF.

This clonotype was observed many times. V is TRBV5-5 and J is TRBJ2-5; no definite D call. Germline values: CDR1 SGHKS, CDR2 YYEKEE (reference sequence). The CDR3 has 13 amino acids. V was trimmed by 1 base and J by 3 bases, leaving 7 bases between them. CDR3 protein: CASSLYGKETQYF. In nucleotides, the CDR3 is TGTGCCAGCAGCTTGTACGGAAAAGAGACCCAGTACTTC.

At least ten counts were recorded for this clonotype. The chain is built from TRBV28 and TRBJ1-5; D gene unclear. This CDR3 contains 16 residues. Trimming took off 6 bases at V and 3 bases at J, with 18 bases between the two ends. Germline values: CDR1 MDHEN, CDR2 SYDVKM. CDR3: CASSPPWVGVNQPQHF. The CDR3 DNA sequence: TGTGCCAGCAGCCCGCCGTGGGTAGGAGTCAATCAGCCCCAGCATTTT.

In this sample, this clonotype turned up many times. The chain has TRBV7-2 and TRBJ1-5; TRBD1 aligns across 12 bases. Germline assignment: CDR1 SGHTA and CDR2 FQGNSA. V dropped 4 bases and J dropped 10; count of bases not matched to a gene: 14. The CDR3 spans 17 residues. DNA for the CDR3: TGTGCCAGCAGCTCAAAGGCGGGGACAGGGGGCGAAGAACCCCAGCATTTT. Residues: CASSSKAGTGGEEPQHF.

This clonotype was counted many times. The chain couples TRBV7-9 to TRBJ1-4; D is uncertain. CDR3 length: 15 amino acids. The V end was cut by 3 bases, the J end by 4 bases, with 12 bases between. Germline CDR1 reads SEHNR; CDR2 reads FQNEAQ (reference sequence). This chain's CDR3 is CASSLATGDNEKLFF. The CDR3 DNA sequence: TGTGCCAGCAGCTTGGCGACTGGAGATAATGAAAAACTGTTTTTT.

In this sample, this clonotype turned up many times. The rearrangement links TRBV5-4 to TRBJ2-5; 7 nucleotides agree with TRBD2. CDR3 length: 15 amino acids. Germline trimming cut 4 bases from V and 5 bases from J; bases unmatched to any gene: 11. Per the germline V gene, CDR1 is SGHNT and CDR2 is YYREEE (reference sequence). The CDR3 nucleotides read TGTGCCAGCAGCCCAAAGCGGGGTTCATGGGAGACCCAGTACTTC. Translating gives CASSPKRGSWETQYF.

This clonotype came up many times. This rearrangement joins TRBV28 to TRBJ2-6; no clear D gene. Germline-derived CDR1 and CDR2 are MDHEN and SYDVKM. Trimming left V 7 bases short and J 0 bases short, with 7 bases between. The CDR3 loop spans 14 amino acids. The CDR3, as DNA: TGTGCCAGCACATATGCCTCTGGGGCCAACGTCCTGACTTTC. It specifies CASTYASGANVLTF.

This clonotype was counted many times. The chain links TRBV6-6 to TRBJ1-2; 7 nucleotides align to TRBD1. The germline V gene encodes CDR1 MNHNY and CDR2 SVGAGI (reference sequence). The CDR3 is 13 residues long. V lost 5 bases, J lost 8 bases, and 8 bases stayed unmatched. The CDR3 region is CASSGRQGSGYTF. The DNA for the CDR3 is TGTGCCAGCAGTGGCCGACAGGGTAGCGGCTACACCTTC.

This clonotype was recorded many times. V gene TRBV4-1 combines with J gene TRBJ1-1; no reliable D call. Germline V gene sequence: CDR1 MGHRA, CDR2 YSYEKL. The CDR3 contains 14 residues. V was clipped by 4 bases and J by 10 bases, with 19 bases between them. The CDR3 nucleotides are TGCGCCAGCAGCCGGACGGAAGGGCCCGAGGGAGCTTTCTTT. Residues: CASSRTEGPEGAFF.

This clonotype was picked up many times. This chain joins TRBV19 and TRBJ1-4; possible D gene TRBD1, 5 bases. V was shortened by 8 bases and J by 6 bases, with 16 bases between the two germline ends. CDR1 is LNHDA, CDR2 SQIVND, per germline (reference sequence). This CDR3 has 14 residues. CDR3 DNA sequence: TGTGCCAGTGGGGGTACCTTGACGGATGAAAAACTGTTTTTT. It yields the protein CASGGTLTDEKLFF.

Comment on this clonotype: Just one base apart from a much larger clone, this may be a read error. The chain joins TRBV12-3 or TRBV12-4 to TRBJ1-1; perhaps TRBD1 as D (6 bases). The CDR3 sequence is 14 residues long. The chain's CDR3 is CSSRIPGGGLTAFF. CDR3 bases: TGTTCCAGCAGAATCCCCGGGGGGGGCTTGACAGCTTTCTTT.

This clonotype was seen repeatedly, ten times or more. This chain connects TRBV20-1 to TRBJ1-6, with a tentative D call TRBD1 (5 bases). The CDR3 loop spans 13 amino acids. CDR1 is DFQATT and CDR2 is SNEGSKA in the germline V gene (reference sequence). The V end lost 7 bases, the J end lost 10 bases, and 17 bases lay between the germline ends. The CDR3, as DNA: TGCAGTGTCAACCCAGGGAACGTCTCACCCCTCCACTTT. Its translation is CSVNPGNVSPLHF.

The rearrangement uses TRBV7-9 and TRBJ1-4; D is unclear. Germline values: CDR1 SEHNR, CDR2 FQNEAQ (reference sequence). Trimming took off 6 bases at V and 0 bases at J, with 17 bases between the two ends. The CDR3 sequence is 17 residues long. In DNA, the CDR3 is TGTGCCAGCAGTCGTACCCTACACGGAGCAACTAATGAAAAACTGTTTTTT. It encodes CASSRTLHGATNEKLFF.